The present T cell receptor (beta chain) was sequenced within a study of response to subunit inactivated influenza vaccine. The sample holds a few counts of this clonotype. Antigen specificity is unknown. In TCRdb, the RT-PCR reads were re-called with MiXCR into one record per CDR3 protein. The sample consists of 450,000 to 500,000 distinct CDR3 sequences, roughly 9.7% of them appearing once. V lost 6 bases to trimming and J lost 6 bases, with 16 bases between them. This CDR3 is 14 amino acids long. Germline loops: CDR1 LNHDA, CDR2 SQIVND (reference sequence). Study findings and constraints: Few additional T cells are recruited per seasonal influenza vaccination, authors suggested.

This chain connects TRBV19 to TRBJ2-3; D not certain. The TCR was taken from a man in his fifties who received an inactivated influenza vaccine. Sequences were derived from PBMCs from blood, sampled roughly 48 days after vaccination. CDR3 residues: CASSTGTRTDTQYF. The DNA for the CDR3 is TGTGCCAGTAGCACGGGTACAAGAACCGATACGCAGTATTTT.